The subject of this entry is one T cell receptor (beta chain). The sample originates from a study of identifying expanded T cells in peripheral blood. The data were produced by immunoSEQ multiplex PCR, yet TCRdb's version contains in-frame clones alone and is incomplete. This table has 100,000 to 150,000 clones, about 80% appearing once. No infections or other immune events were documented during collection. The origin of this receptor is a person between 18 and 70 years old in good health. The sequencing sample was made of blood.

The CDR3: CASGEGPALLSGGYTF. The DNA of the CDR3 is TGTGCCAGCGGGGAGGGGCCGGCGCTACTGTCGGGTGGCTACACCTTC. The V gene is TRBV18, the J gene TRBJ1-2; tentatively, D is TRBD1 (5 bases). Trimming left V 8 bases short and J 7 bases short, with 26 bases between. Germline-derived CDR1 and CDR2 are KGHSH and LQKENI. This CDR3 comprises 16 residues.